The 30 T cell receptor beta chains reported below all come from one sample, sequenced in a study of OX40 agonist ivuxolimab in advanced cancers. Repertoires were generated with immunoSEQ multiplex PCR, while TCRdb's copy carries only in-frame clones and drops some. The table has some 70,000 clones, about 91% seen once; the top ten hold approximately 2.6%. The material sequenced was CD4+ or CD8+ T cells sorted from blood, taken in a trial of the OX40 agonist ivuxolimab. These receptors all come from an adult with an advanced solid tumor such as melanoma, head and neck, liver or kidney cancer.

The chain uses TRBV5-1 and TRBJ1-2; 7 bases map to TRBD1. The J segment lost 6 bases and the V segment lost 4 bases, leaving 9 bases of the junction unmatched. Per germline, CDR1 SGHRS and CDR2 YFSETQ. This CDR3 comprises 14 residues. The CDR3 sequence: CASSPRQGRDGYTF. For the CDR3, the DNA is TGCGCCAGCAGCCCCCGACAGGGTAGGGATGGCTACACCTTC.

This clone was recorded a few times. This rearrangement joins TRBV19 to TRBJ1-2; 9 positions agree with TRBD1. V was clipped by 3 bases and J by 5 bases; unmatched bases: 7. The CDR3 has 15 residues. Germline V gene sequence: CDR1 LNHDA, CDR2 SQIVND (reference sequence). The CDR3, as DNA: TGTGCCAGTAGTATGGCTGTCGGGACAGGGTATGGCTACACCTTC. Protein: CASSMAVGTGYGYTF.

The V call is TRBV7-8, the J call TRBJ2-2; TRBD2 agrees at 7 bases. Germline V CDR1 and CDR2: SGHVS, FQNEAQ. This CDR3 is 18 amino acids long. Unmatched junction bases numbered 14, after V lost 5 bases and J lost 2 bases. CDR3 sequence (DNA): TGTGCCAGCAGCCTCCTAGAACTAGCGAACAATAACACCGGGGAGCTGTTTTTT. Protein product: CASSLLELANNNTGELFF. The full variable domain, with the rest looked up from reference TRBV7-8 and TRBJ2-2, is GAGVSQSPRYKVAKRGQDVALRCDPISGHVSLFWYQQALGQGPEFLTYFQNEAQLDKSGLPSDRFFAERPEGSVSTLKIQRTQQEDSAVYLCASSLLELANNNTGELFFGEGSRLTVL.

The rearrangement joins TRBV5-1 to TRBJ2-5; no clear D gene. Germline V gene lookup returns CDR1 SGHRS and CDR2 YFSETQ. V shed 2 bases and J shed 5 bases, with 10 bases lying between them. CDR3 size: 13 residues. CDR3 protein: CASSLGSLETQYF. As DNA, the CDR3 is TGCGCCAGCAGCTTAGGGTCTTTGGAGACCCAGTACTTC.

This chain joins TRBV5-1 and TRBJ2-7, with 8 bases aligning to TRBD2. The CDR3 is made up of 14 amino acids. Germline CDR1 reads SGHRS; CDR2 reads YFSETQ. V trimming: 2 bases; J trimming: 7 bases; junction bases outside the gene matches: 8. The CDR3 bases are TGCGCCAGCAGCTTACAGCGGGAGAAAGGAGAGCAGTACTTC. It is translated as CASSLQREKGEQYF.

V and J are TRBV29-1 and TRBJ2-5; TRBD2 agrees at 7 bases. Looked up from germline, CDR1 is SQVTM and CDR2 is ANQGSEA. This CDR3 has 14 residues. Germline trimming cut 2 bases from V and 5 bases from J; bases unmatched to any gene: 8. The CDR3 bases are TGCAGCGTTGAAAGCGGCCTAGCGGTCGAGACCCAGTACTTC. Protein sequence: CSVESGLAVETQYF.

The genes are TRBV18 and TRBJ1-4; TRBD1 aligns across 10 bases. This CDR3 has 15 residues. Germline lookup yields CDR1 KGHSH and CDR2 LQKENI. J was trimmed by 8 bases and V by 6 bases; bases with no gene match: 9. The chain's CDR3 is CASSATGGQREKLFF. The CDR3, as DNA: TGTGCCAGCTCGGCGACAGGGGGCCAGAGGGAAAAACTGTTTTTT.

The rearrangement joins TRBV28 to TRBJ2-3, with a weak D call TRBD2 (6 bases). The V gene's germline CDR1 is MDHEN and CDR2 SYDVKM. V shed 4 bases and J shed 6 bases, with 20 bases lying between them. The CDR3 spans 16 residues. This CDR3 reads CASSSPGTEGTDTQYF. CDR3 in DNA: TGTGCCAGCAGTTCCCCCGGGACGGAGGGAACGGATACGCAGTATTTT.

The genes are TRBV19 and TRBJ1-6; a possible D gene is TRBD1 (6 bases). The CDR3 contains 16 residues. V dropped 8 bases and J dropped 4 bases, with 18 bases sitting between them. Germline CDR1 and CDR2: LNHDA and SQIVND (reference sequence). Written as DNA, the CDR3 is TGTGCCAGTTCCCCGACCCAGGGGAGTTATAATTCACCCCTCCACTTT. Its translation is CASSPTQGSYNSPLHF.

V is TRBV28 and J is TRBJ1-2, with D possibly being TRBD1 (6 bases). Germline V lookup: CDR1 MDHEN, CDR2 SYDVKM. The V end was cut by 2 bases, the J end by 8 bases, with 12 bases between. The CDR3 is 13 amino acids. The CDR3 nucleotides are TGTGCCAGCAGTTTAGACCGGGACAAGGGCTACACCTTC. It translates to CASSLDRDKGYTF.

The chain carries TRBV6-1 and TRBJ2-7; 8 bases line up with TRBD1. Germline V gene data show CDR1 as MNHNS and CDR2 as SASEGT. The CDR3 runs to 15 residues. After removal of 4 bases from V and 3 bases from J, the junction contained 8 bases not matched to a gene. The CDR3 DNA is TGTGCCAGCAGTGCGTCCAGGGGGCTATACTACGAGCAGTACTTC. Translated, it gives CASSASRGLYYEQYF.

The rearrangement links TRBV7-3 to TRBJ2-2; 10 positions agree with TRBD2. V was pared by 5 bases and J by 7 bases, with 10 bases of the junction left unmatched. CDR1 and CDR2 (germline): SGHTA, FQGTGA. The CDR3 contains 16 residues. The CDR3 spells CASSPRLAGGNGELFF. For the CDR3, the DNA is TGTGCCAGCAGCCCAAGACTAGCGGGTGGTAACGGGGAGCTGTTTTTT.

CDR3 nucleotide sequence: TGTGCCAGCAGCCTGGTGGACACCGGGGAGCTGTTTTTT. Amino acid sequence: CASSLVDTGELFF. This rearrangement joins TRBV7-9 to TRBJ2-2; D remains unclear. In germline, CDR1 is SEHNR, CDR2 FQNEAQ (reference sequence). V lost 5 bases and J lost 3, with 7 bases in between. The CDR3 totals 13 residues.

The chain combines TRBV5-1 with TRBJ2-2; possible D gene TRBD1, 5 bases. The ends were cut back, 3 bases at V and 6 bases at J, with 12 bases in the middle. This CDR3 is 14 amino acids long. Per germline, CDR1 SGHRS and CDR2 YFSETQ. The CDR3 protein is CASSWGGGAGELFF. For the CDR3, the DNA is TGCGCCAGCAGCTGGGGCGGCGGAGCCGGGGAGCTGTTTTTT.

The chain combines TRBV7-8 with TRBJ1-2, with D possibly being TRBD1 (6 bases). With 5 bases removed from V and 3 bases from J, the gap between germline ends came to 13 bases. CDR3 size: 14 residues. Germline CDR1 is SGHVS and CDR2 is FQNEAQ. The CDR3 reads CASSLGGRDYGYTF. CDR3 nucleotides: TGTGCCAGCAGCCTAGGGGGGAGGGACTATGGCTACACCTTC. Based on the CDR3 plus reference TRBV7-8 and TRBJ1-2, the full variable domain is GAGVSQSPRYKVAKRGQDVALRCDPISGHVSLFWYQQALGQGPEFLTYFQNEAQLDKSGLPSDRFFAERPEGSVSTLKIQRTQQEDSAVYLCASSLGGRDYGYTFGSGTRLTVV.

J is TRBJ2-5 and V is TRBV2; the D gene could be TRBD1 or TRBD2 (6 bases each). The CDR3 extends over 15 amino acids. V lost 4 bases to trimming and J lost 1 base, with 13 bases between them. CDR1 is SNHLY, CDR2 FYNNEI, per germline. Here the CDR3 reads CASSGGRGGQETQYF. The CDR3 nucleotides are TGTGCCAGCAGTGGTGGCAGGGGAGGCCAAGAGACCCAGTACTTC.

The CDR3 DNA reads as TGTGCCAGTAGTATAGAGACCGGAGATGAGCAGTTCTTC. Its translation is CASSIETGDEQFF. The V call is TRBV19, the J call TRBJ2-1; D uncertain. The CDR3 is 13 amino acids. V dropped 0 bases and J dropped 8 bases, with 8 bases sitting between them. Germline CDR1 and CDR2: LNHDA and SQIVND (reference sequence).

The table lists this clone with a count of one. The CDR3 region has the DNA TGCGCCAGCAGCGCCATTGGCAGGGCAGTGGGGACCCAGTACTTC. Translating gives CASSAIGRAVGTQYF. The chain couples TRBV4-1 to TRBJ2-5, with a weak D call TRBD1 (5 bases). Trimming left V 5 bases short and J 7 bases short, with 20 bases between. The CDR3 is 15 residues long. CDR1 is MGHRA, CDR2 YSYEKL, per germline.

This clone is a singleton in its sample. An end of the junction differs from the germline gene, which may be a read error. The J gene is TRBJ2-7, the V gene TRBV27; D gene ambiguous. Germline V gene lookup returns CDR1 MNHEY and CDR2 SMNVEV (reference sequence). The CDR3 is made up of 13 amino acids. In DNA form, the CDR3 reads TGTGCCAGCAGTTTCAAGGTCCTTGACGAGCGGTACTTC. Translating it yields CASSFKVLDERYF.

The chain couples TRBV7-2 to TRBJ2-2; TRBD1 matches 10 bases. CDR3 length: 16 amino acids. The ends lost 6 bases at V and 3 bases at J; junction bases unmatched: 7. CDR1 SGHTA and CDR2 FQGNSA come from the germline V gene. As DNA, the CDR3 is TGTGCCAGCAGACCCGGACAGGGGGTGTACACCGGGGAGCTGTTTTTT. Translated: CASRPGQGVYTGELFF.

The chain couples TRBV6-6 to TRBJ1-2; a weak D match, TRBD1 (6 bases). The CDR3 is made up of 15 amino acids. V lost 5 bases and J 3 bases, leaving 16 bases between the germline ends. The germline V gene encodes CDR1 MNHNY and CDR2 SVGAGI (reference sequence). The CDR3 nucleotides are TGTGCCAGCAGTGATTCCGGGACAAGATACTATGGCTACACCTTC. It codes for CASSDSGTRYYGYTF.

This chain links TRBV7-9 with TRBJ1-1; D unresolved. In germline, CDR1 is SEHNR, CDR2 FQNEAQ (reference sequence). CDR3 length equals 11 residues. Trimming pared 1 base from V and 11 bases from J, leaving 8 bases between. CDR3: CASSLDRGAFF. DNA of the CDR3: TGTGCCAGCAGCTTAGACAGAGGGGCTTTCTTT.

The chain employs TRBV6-1 and TRBJ2-7, with unresolved D. The CDR3 loop spans 12 amino acids. The V gene's germline CDR1 is MNHNS and CDR2 SASEGT. Trimming stripped 5 bases from V and 3 bases from J, with 8 bases between. DNA for the CDR3: TGTGCCAGCAGTTTTCATAGCTACGAGCAGTACTTC. Encoded protein: CASSFHSYEQYF.

The chain is built from TRBV29-1 and TRBJ1-1; no clear D. Looked up from germline, CDR1 is SQVTM and CDR2 is ANQGSEA. The CDR3 has 13 residues. CDR3 sequence: CTSTGQPNTEAFF. CDR3 DNA sequence: TGCACTTCGACCGGGCAACCGAACACTGAAGCTTTCTTT.

This chain links TRBV5-4 with TRBJ2-7; D possibly corresponds to TRBD2 (6 bases). Germline lookup yields CDR1 SGHNT and CDR2 YYREEE (reference sequence). V lost 0 bases to trimming and J lost 0 bases, with 10 bases between them. The CDR3 is 15 amino acids. The CDR3 here is CASSLGSGSSYEQYF. The CDR3 DNA reads as TGTGCCAGCAGCTTGGGTAGCGGAAGCTCCTACGAGCAGTACTTC.

In its sample, this clone was seen once. This chain joins TRBV2 and TRBJ2-6; D is perhaps TRBD1 (5 bases). This CDR3 is 16 amino acids long. CDR1 is SNHLY and CDR2 is FYNNEI in the germline V gene. Deletions cut 4 bases from V and 2 bases from J, with 12 bases between. In nucleotides, the CDR3 is TGTGCCAGCAGTGCCGATCAGGGTGCTGGGGCCAACGTCCTGACTTTC. Residues: CASSADQGAGANVLTF. The variable domain in full, completed from reference TRBV2 and TRBJ2-6, reads EPEVTQTPSHQVTQMGQEVILRCVPISNHLYFYWYRQILGQKVEFLVSFYNNEISEKSEIFDDQFSVERPDGSNFTLKIRSTKLEDSAMYFCASSADQGAGANVLTFGAGSRLTVL.

This chain links TRBV27 with TRBJ1-2, with 10 bases lining up with TRBD1. The CDR3 extends over 15 amino acids. Per germline, CDR1 MNHEY and CDR2 SMNVEV (reference sequence). V shed 6 bases, J shed 6 bases, and the junction held 10 bases outside the gene matches. The chain's CDR3 is CASSRNPGTGDGYTF. The CDR3 nucleotides read TGTGCCAGCAGCCGAAACCCCGGGACAGGGGATGGCTACACCTTC.

The chain is built from TRBV30 and TRBJ2-2, with TRBD2 as a possible D gene (6 bases). This CDR3 spans 15 amino acids. Germline assignment: CDR1 GTSNPN and CDR2 SVGIG (reference sequence). The V end was cut by 3 bases, the J end by 5 bases, with 16 bases between. In DNA, the CDR3 is TGTGCCTGGAGCGGACCGGGACTCCTAACCGGGGAGCTGTTTTTT. This sequence encodes CAWSGPGLLTGELFF.

CDR3 amino acids: CATQVGSGTDTQYF. DNA of the CDR3: TGCGCCACACAGGTGGGAAGCGGCACAGATACGCAGTATTTT. The V gene is TRBV4-1, the J gene TRBJ2-3; a possible D gene is TRBD1 (5 bases). CDR1 MGHRA and CDR2 YSYEKL come from the germline V gene. Trimming left V 10 bases short and J 1 base short, with 15 bases between. The CDR3 is 14 amino acids.

The rearrangement uses TRBV29-1 and TRBJ1-1, with 9 nucleotides matching TRBD1. The V gene's germline CDR1 is SQVTM and CDR2 ANQGSEA. After removal of 5 bases from V and 2 bases from J, the junction contained 6 bases not matched to a gene. The CDR3 length is 14 residues. CDR3 amino acids: CSVSGQGINTEAFF. In nucleotides, the CDR3 is TGCAGCGTTTCGGGACAGGGTATAAACACTGAAGCTTTCTTT. The entire variable domain, with the rest obtained from reference TRBV29-1 and TRBJ1-1, is as follows: SAVISQKPSRDICQRGTSLTIQCQVDSQVTMMFWYRQQPGQSLTLIATANQGSEATYESGFVIDKFPISRPNLTFSTLTVSNMSPEDSSIYLCSVSGQGINTEAFFGQGTRLTVV.